The subject of this entry is one T cell receptor beta chain. Antigen: not known. These data belong to a study of CXCR3-negative and CXCR3-positive naive CD8 T cells. Study-level results: Naive cells that were CXCR3-negative or CXCR3-positive used TRBV-TRBJ genes alike, while memory cells diverged. TRB CDR3s of CXCR3-positive naive cells were more hydrophobic than those of CXCR3-negative naive cells.

Researchers reported sorting every CD8+ T cell subset in triplicate, 300,000 to 350,000 cells per sort. Germline V gene sequence: CDR1 SEHNR, CDR2 FQNEAQ (reference sequence). The CDR3 contains 15 residues. The TRB libraries of cDNA were built by UMI-labeled 5' RACE. TCRdb reprocessed the 5' RACE reads; each CDR3 protein has one entry and no DNA is given. Its listing shows some 8,000 distinct CDR3 sequences. This receptor was obtained from a human donor in good health. Some clones in this sample may be carry-over from other donors' samples. Specimen: naive CXCR3+ CD8+ T cells from blood. The subset here: CD45RO-CCR7+CD27+CD95- naive CD8+ T cells expressing CXCR3 (TNR3+). This chain connects TRBV7-9 to TRBJ2-2. This CDR3 reads CASRSLDPNTGELFF.